The clone carrying this TCR beta chain was observed a single time. The sample belongs to a study of blood T cell repertoires in COVID-19. Per the germline V gene, CDR1 is SGHDN and CDR2 is FVKESK. Deletions cut 2 bases from V and 2 bases from J, with 13 bases between. CDR3 length: 16 residues. Original methodology: Researchers report that nucleated cell counts were estimated from reference gene primer amplification. Repertoires were generated with immunoSEQ multiplex PCR, while TCRdb's copy carries only in-frame clones and drops some. Clonal size and the V and J genes are those of that table, whereas D and trimming came from the DNA. The data contain roughly 270,000 clones, 85% of them seen just once; the ten biggest clones take up 2% to 3%.

The source is a woman aged 50 to 60 who had recovered from COVID-19. The sample taken for sequencing was PBMCs or T cells enriched from blood (not recorded which). V is TRBV14 and J is TRBJ1-3, with a tentative D call TRBD1 (5 bases). CDR3 protein: CASSQLGGTPGNTIYF. The CDR3 DNA reads as TGTGCCAGCAGCCAACTCGGTGGGACTCCTGGAAACACCATATATTTT.